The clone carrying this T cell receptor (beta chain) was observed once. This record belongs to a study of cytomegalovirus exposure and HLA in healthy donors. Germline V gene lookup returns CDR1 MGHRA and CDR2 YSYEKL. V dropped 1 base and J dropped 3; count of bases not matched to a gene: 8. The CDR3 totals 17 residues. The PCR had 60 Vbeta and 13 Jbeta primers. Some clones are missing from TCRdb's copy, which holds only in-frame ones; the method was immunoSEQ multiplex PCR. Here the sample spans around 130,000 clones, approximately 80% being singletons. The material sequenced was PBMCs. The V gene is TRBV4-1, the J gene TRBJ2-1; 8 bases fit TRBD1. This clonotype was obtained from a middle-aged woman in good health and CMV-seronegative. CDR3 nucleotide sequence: TGCGCCAGCAGCCAAGTTCATAGGACAGGGCACTACAATGAGCAGTTCTTC. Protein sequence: CASSQVHRTGHYNEQFF.